The next 25 T cell receptor beta chains were all read from a single sample in a study of vaccination effects on CD4 cells after COVID-19. No antigen has been assigned to these receptors. Culture lasted about 11 days before CD4+ T cell isolation. Generated by immunoSEQ multiplex PCR, the TCRdb table keeps only in-frame clones and is missing some. Altogether 45,000 to 60,000 clones are present, about 80% being singletons, with the ten largest covering 2.5% to 3.5%. This sample comprised CD4+ T cells from PBMCs cultured without peptide, obtained before COVID-19 vaccination. These receptors originate from a human donor who received a COVID-19 vaccine.

V and J are TRBV7-3 and TRBJ1-1; possible D gene TRBD1, 5 bases. V gave up 5 bases and J gave up 3 bases, with 10 bases separating them. Germline-derived CDR1 and CDR2 are SGHTA and FQGTGA. The CDR3 is 13 amino acids. The CDR3 DNA sequence: TGTGCCAGCAGCCCCGGGACTTACACTGAAGCTTTCTTT. It translates to CASSPGTYTEAFF.

This clone was observed once. The chain recombines TRBV2 with TRBJ2-7; the D is unclear. Trimming pared 5 bases from V and 1 base from J, leaving 9 bases between. Per the germline V gene, CDR1 is SNHLY and CDR2 is FYNNEI. The CDR3 contains 13 residues. CDR3 sequence reads: CASSPVQSYEQYV. The CDR3 bases are TGTGCCAGCAGTCCCGTACAGTCCTACGAGCAGTACGTC.

The V call is TRBV7-2, the J call TRBJ2-5, with 7 bases lining up with TRBD2. The length of the CDR3 is 14 residues. CDR1 and CDR2 (germline): SGHTA, FQGNSA. With 3 bases clipped from V and 5 bases from J, the junction kept 6 bases outside the gene matches. Here the CDR3 DNA reads TGTGCCAGCAGCTTGCTACGGGGGGTCGAGACCCAGTACTTC. It codes for CASSLLRGVETQYF. The variable domain in full, completed from reference TRBV7-2 and TRBJ2-5, reads GAGVSQSPSNKVTEKGKDVELRCDPISGHTALYWYRQSLGQGLEFLIYFQGNSAPDKSGLPSDRFSAERTGGSVSTLTIQRTQQEDSAVYLCASSLLRGVETQYFGPGTRLLVL.

The genes are TRBV5-4 and TRBJ1-2; D gene uncertain. Germline CDR1 SGHNT, CDR2 YYREEE (reference sequence). Trimming took off 3 bases at V and 8 bases at J, with 14 bases between the two ends. CDR3 length equals 13 residues. The DNA for the CDR3 is TGTGCCAGCAGCTCCTCCTACCAGCGGGGCTACACCTTC. Protein sequence: CASSSSYQRGYTF.

This clone was seen a handful of times. The CDR3 DNA follows: TGCGCCAGCAGCTTGGTCCCGGGCACAGATACGCAGTATTTT. Its translation: CASSLVPGTDTQYF. This chain joins TRBV5-1 and TRBJ2-3; no clear D. V lost 0 bases and J lost 1, with 6 bases in between. CDR1 and CDR2 from the germline V gene are SGHRS and YFSETQ. The CDR3 extends over 14 amino acids.

This clone was counted once. Other DNA sequences of this sample code for an identical CDR3. The chain employs TRBV6-5 and TRBJ2-2, with 8 bases lining up with TRBD1. Losses at the gene ends were 6 bases for V and 4 bases for J; bases not matched to a gene: 4. The CDR3 contains 14 residues. CDR1 is MNHEY and CDR2 is SVGAGI in the germline V gene. This CDR3 reads CASRRTGSTGELFF. The CDR3, as DNA: TGTGCCAGCAGAAGGACAGGGAGCACCGGGGAGCTGTTTTTT.

The chain links TRBV3-1 (or the pseudogene TRBV3-2) to TRBJ2-5; 8 bases are shared with TRBD2. The CDR3 covers 17 residues. CDR1 and CDR2 from the germline V gene are LGHDT and YNNKEL (reference sequence). J was trimmed by 7 bases and V by 3 bases; bases with no gene match: 16. The CDR3 loop reads CASSHDLVGLGRGTQYF. In DNA form, the CDR3 reads TGTGCCAGCAGCCATGATCTAGTGGGACTAGGAAGGGGGACCCAGTACTTC.

This clone was counted a few times. V usage is TRBV2 and J usage is TRBJ2-2, with D tentatively TRBD1 or TRBD2 (5 bases each). Trimming took 6 bases from V and 5 from J, leaving 10 bases between them. The CDR3 contains 13 residues. Germline values: CDR1 SNHLY, CDR2 FYNNEI. The CDR3 region is CASRGTRTGELFF. In nucleotides, the CDR3 is TGTGCCAGCAGGGGGACGAGGACCGGGGAGCTGTTTTTT.

This clone was detected once. This sequence joins TRBV15 and TRBJ1-2; D not resolved. V was cut by 0 bases and J by 0 bases, with 11 bases left in between. Germline assignment: CDR1 LNHNV and CDR2 YYDKDF (reference sequence). This CDR3 region has 16 residues. This CDR3 reads CATSRDRPGANYGYTF. In DNA, the CDR3 is TGTGCCACCAGCAGAGACAGGCCCGGGGCTAACTATGGCTACACCTTC.

This chain uses TRBV18 with TRBJ2-1; TRBD1 matches 7 bases. The V gene end was trimmed by 6 bases and the J gene end by 7 bases; junction bases not matched to a gene: 15. This CDR3 has 16 amino acids. Germline-derived CDR1 and CDR2 are KGHSH and LQKENI. CDR3 loop: CASSRSGTEVPNEQFF. The CDR3 region has the DNA TGTGCCAGCTCCCGCTCCGGGACAGAGGTACCTAATGAGCAGTTCTTC.

The J gene is TRBJ2-2, the V gene TRBV18; no reliable D call. The CDR3 consists of 13 residues. CDR1 and CDR2 from the germline V gene are KGHSH and LQKENI. Trimming cost V 5 bases and J 5 bases, with 9 bases left between them. CDR3 DNA: TGTGCCAGCTCATCAGGTCCGACCGGGGAGCTGTTTTTT. Protein: CASSSGPTGELFF.

The chain has TRBV19 and TRBJ2-4; perhaps TRBD2 as D (6 bases). Trimming removed 3 bases at V and 3 bases at J, with 15 bases between. The CDR3 totals 16 residues. Per germline, CDR1 LNHDA and CDR2 SQIVND (reference sequence). The CDR3 DNA reads as TGTGCCAGTAGTATGGTCCCCGGGGGTGGCAAAAACATTCAGTACTTC. Protein product: CASSMVPGGGKNIQYF.

In its sample, this clone was seen a few times. The V and J genes are TRBV27 and TRBJ1-2; tentative D call: TRBD1 (5 bases). Germline CDR1 MNHEY, CDR2 SMNVEV (reference sequence). The length of the CDR3 is 15 residues. The V and J ends lost 1 base and 0 bases respectively, with 9 bases between them. In DNA, the CDR3 is TGTGCCAGCAGTTTATTGGGGCAAGCTAACTATGGCTACACCTTC. It codes for CASSLLGQANYGYTF.

V gene TRBV4-1 combines with J gene TRBJ1-4; tentatively, D is TRBD1 (6 bases). The germline V gene has CDR1 MGHRA and CDR2 YSYEKL. The CDR3 loop spans 17 amino acids. The V and J ends lost 2 bases and 1 base respectively, with 14 bases between them. CDR3 sequence reads: CASSQLGGGGTNEKLFF. The CDR3 DNA reads TGCGCCAGCAGCCAATTAGGAGGGGGTGGAACTAATGAAAAACTGTTTTTT.

The chain employs TRBV4-3 and TRBJ2-6, with 12 bases lining up with TRBD2. In germline, CDR1 is LGHNA, CDR2 YSLEER. V lost 4 bases and J lost 0; bases outside the gene matches: 7. The CDR3 has 19 amino acids. In DNA form, the CDR3 reads TGCGCCAGCAGCCGAACACTAGCGGGGGGTACCTCTGGGGCCAACGTCCTGACTTTC. It specifies CASSRTLAGGTSGANVLTF.

This chain joins TRBV10-1 and TRBJ2-3, with a weak D call TRBD2 (5 bases). Trimming removed 0 bases at V and 6 bases at J, with 7 bases between. This CDR3 spans 13 amino acids. Germline V gene sequence: CDR1 WNHNN, CDR2 SYGVQD (reference sequence). In DNA, the CDR3 is TGCGCCAGCAGTGAGTCGACGGGGGATACGCAGTATTTT. Encoded protein: CASSESTGDTQYF.

The chain uses TRBV5-1 and TRBJ2-5, with 12 nucleotides matching TRBD2. The CDR3 is 16 residues long. Germline loops: CDR1 SGHRS, CDR2 YFSETQ. The V segment lost 4 bases and the J segment 2 bases; nucleotides outside the gene matches: 6. CDR3 region: CASSVGTSGGQETQYF. The CDR3 DNA reads TGCGCCAGCAGCGTTGGTACTAGCGGGGGGCAAGAGACCCAGTACTTC.

The CDR3 nucleotides read TGCGCCAGCAGGCCGGGGGGGTCCGAAGAGACCCAGTACTTC. This sequence encodes CASRPGGSEETQYF. V and J are TRBV4-1 and TRBJ2-5; TRBD2 agrees at 8 bases. With 6 bases clipped from V and 3 bases from J, the junction kept 6 bases outside the gene matches. This CDR3 has 14 amino acids. The germline V gene encodes CDR1 MGHRA and CDR2 YSYEKL.

In its sample, this clone was seen a few times. The genes are TRBV10-1 and TRBJ2-1, with TRBD1 as a possible D gene (6 bases). The CDR3 is 18 amino acids. Germline CDR1 and CDR2: WNHNN and SYGVQD (reference sequence). V was clipped by 2 bases and J by 2 bases, with 19 bases between them. CDR3 region: CASSETRQGGRTYNEQFF. The CDR3 DNA sequence: TGCGCCAGCAGTGAGACCCGCCAAGGGGGAAGAACCTACAATGAGCAGTTCTTC.

V usage is TRBV7-2 and J usage is TRBJ1-6; D remains ambiguous. CDR3 size: 18 residues. In germline, CDR1 is SGHTA, CDR2 FQGNSA. V was clipped by 0 bases and J by 7 bases, with 19 bases between them. For the CDR3, the DNA is TGTGCCAGCAGCTTAGCGGCTGAGATCGGACGGAGAAATTCACCCCTCCACTTT. Translation: CASSLAAEIGRRNSPLHF.

The chain is built from TRBV18 and TRBJ2-5; the match to TRBD2 covers 11 bases. There are 15 residues in the CDR3. V shed 6 bases and J 2 bases; nucleotides not matched to a gene: 5. Germline V gene data show CDR1 as KGHSH and CDR2 as LQKENI. As DNA, the CDR3 is TGTGCCAGCTCTACACTAGCGGGGGCACAAGAGACCCAGTACTTC. This translates into CASSTLAGAQETQYF.

The chain carries TRBV18 and TRBJ2-5; D gene unclear. This CDR3 has 12 residues. Germline-derived CDR1 and CDR2 are KGHSH and LQKENI. V was shortened by 4 bases and J by 5 bases, with 8 bases between the two germline ends. This CDR3 is CASSQGLETQYF. CDR3 DNA: TGTGCCAGCTCACAGGGATTGGAGACCCAGTACTTC.

This sequence joins TRBV20-1 and TRBJ2-1, with no clear D. In germline, CDR1 is DFQATT, CDR2 SNEGSKA (reference sequence). The CDR3 covers 12 residues. The V gene lost 3 bases and the J gene lost 6 bases, with 9 bases spanning the gap. Here the CDR3 DNA reads TGCAGTGCTAGTACTGCGGCCAATGAGCAGTTCTTC. Its protein product is CSASTAANEQFF.

The rearrangement uses TRBV7-3 and TRBJ2-5; D is perhaps TRBD2 (6 bases). V was shortened by 3 bases and J by 5 bases, with 19 bases between the two germline ends. The CDR3 has 16 amino acids. CDR1 is SGHTA and CDR2 is FQGTGA in the germline V gene. CDR3 nucleotide sequence: TGTGCCAGCAGCTTGACGGGGGTTGGGAAGAAGGAGACCCAGTACTTC. It is translated as CASSLTGVGKKETQYF.

The rearrangement joins TRBV5-4 to TRBJ2-5; a weak D match, TRBD1 (6 bases). V was cut by 4 bases and J by 2 bases, with 12 bases left in between. CDR3 length: 14 residues. The germline V gene encodes CDR1 SGHNT and CDR2 YYREEE (reference sequence). The CDR3: CASSPGHLQETQYF. CDR3 sequence (DNA): TGTGCCAGCAGCCCGGGACACCTACAAGAGACCCAGTACTTC.